In its sample, the clone carrying this T cell receptor beta chain was seen many times. No antigen is known for it. Amplified regions were TCR beta CDR3 sequences from RNA transcripts. Initially, a first-round RT-PCR of the TCR CDR3 employed the HTBI primer set. A single record per CDR3 protein comes from TCRdb applying MiXCR to the multiplex PCR reads. This table has about 520,000 distinct CDR3 sequences, less than 25% appearing once. Patients between 18 and 65 years old had hyperthyroidism, newly diagnosed and lasting under 2 months. Uncontrolled infections, other autoimmune diseases, pregnancy or lactation led to exclusion of patients. PBMCs were derived from about 10 ml fresh peripheral blood. The CDR3 loop spans 13 amino acids. The V gene's germline CDR1 is SGHDT and CDR2 YYEEEE. The V end was cut by 4 bases, the J end by 5 bases, with 12 bases between. This specimen belongs to a study of T cells in Graves' hyperthyroidism and ophthalmopathy.

Findings of the study overall: Most expanded thyroid clonotypes above 0.001 also appeared in blood.

This sequence was found in a man younger than 35 with Graves' hyperthyroidism. Material for sequencing was blood. The rearrangement uses TRBV5-6 and TRBJ2-5, with unresolved D. The CDR3 sequence: CASSHPVSETQYF. CDR3 coding DNA: TGTGCCAGCAGCCACCCGGTCTCGGAGACCCAGTACTTC.